Shown below are 16 T cell receptor beta chains from a single sample sequenced in a study of tumor-infiltrating lymphocytes in primary liver carcinoma. Starting material of 400 to 600 ng total RNA yielded TCR beta cDNA via a constant-region primer. What produced the TCR beta libraries was three nested multiplex PCR rounds using slightly modified ARM-PCR. Running about 11 cycles apiece, the first two PCR rounds relied on TRBV1-TRBV30 forward primers together with a C-beta reverse primer. Via MiXCR, TCRdb re-called the multiplex PCR reads, giving one row per CDR3 protein. The sample includes about 21,000 distinct CDR3 sequences, roughly 72% of them seen just once. The tissue used was unsorted bulk material of about 19-33 mg. RNA and DNA were co-extracted from it with the AllPrep DNA/RNA mini kit. The sequenced material came from liver tumor tissue from sampling region 1. As to subset: tumor region T1, superior pole. The origin of the receptors is a man between 35 and 55 years old with primary liver carcinoma and hepatitis B virus infection.

This clonotype was recorded only once. A much larger clonotype is one base distant, so this may be a read error. This chain uses TRBV7-3 with TRBJ2-3; D unclear. The CDR3 covers 14 residues. Per germline, CDR1 SGHTA and CDR2 FQGTGA. V lost 3 bases and J lost 4, with 11 bases in between. Here the CDR3 DNA reads TGTGCCAGCAGCTTTCTTTCCAGTGCAGATACGCAGTATTTT. This translates into CASSFLSSADTQYF.

In this sample, this clonotype turned up a few times. The rearrangement links TRBV12-3 or TRBV12-4 to TRBJ2-7, with a weak D call TRBD2 (5 bases). The V gene lost 5 bases and the J gene lost 6 bases, with 17 bases spanning the gap. The CDR3 runs to 14 residues. As DNA, the CDR3 is TGTGCCAGCAGTGTAGTGGTCGGGGATGGCGAGCAGTACTTC. It codes for CASSVVVGDGEQYF.

As regards this clonotype: A junction end diverges from the germline sequence, so it may reflect a read error. The chain combines TRBV12-3 or TRBV12-4 with TRBJ1-2, with 8 positions matching TRBD1. CDR3 length equals 15 residues. CDR3 residues: CARSLGQGANYGYTF. CDR3 bases: TGTGCCCGCAGCCTCGGTCAGGGGGCAAACTATGGCTATACCTTC.

A note on this clonotype: The CDR3 end shows no conserved phenylalanine or tryptophan, and so a read error is likely. The chain uses TRBV6-1 and TRBJ2-7; 7 bases match TRBD1. This CDR3 has 14 residues. V shed 2 bases, J shed 5 bases, and the junction held 6 bases outside the gene matches. The germline gives CDR1 MNHNS, CDR2 SASEGT. CDR3 region: CASSERGQDDEQYL. CDR3 coding DNA: TGTGCCAGCAGTGAAAGGGGGCAGGATGACGAGCAGTACCTT.

The rearrangement uses TRBV5-1 and TRBJ2-2, with D perhaps assigned TRBD1 or TRBD2 (5 bases each). Germline CDR1 reads SGHRS; CDR2 reads YFSETQ. V lost 8 bases to trimming and J lost 4 bases, with 15 bases between them. CDR3 length: 14 amino acids. The CDR3 sequence is CASMGEAATGELFF. The CDR3 DNA follows: TGCGCCAGTATGGGGGAAGCGGCCACCGGGGAGCTGTTTTTT.

Details on this clonotype: The CDR3 does not close with the conserved phenylalanine or tryptophan, likely indicating a read error. J is TRBJ2-3 and V is TRBV5-1; D is perhaps TRBD1 (5 bases). This CDR3 is 13 amino acids long. V was trimmed by 6 bases and J by 8 bases, leaving 16 bases between them. Germline values: CDR1 SGHRS, CDR2 YFSETQ. The chain's CDR3 is CASKGAGPGTQYS. CDR3 bases: TGCGCCAGCAAAGGCGCAGGGCCAGGTACGCAGTATTCT.

This clonotype was detected once. The chain is built from TRBV11-2 and TRBJ2-5; tentative D call: TRBD2 (6 bases). From germline, CDR1 is SGHAT and CDR2 FQNNGV. Between the trimmed V and J ends, which lost 9 bases and 3 bases, there was a span of 29 bases. The CDR3 length is 18 residues. CDR3 loop: CASSLAMLALGKKETQYF. In DNA, the CDR3 is TGTGCCAGTAGCCTAGCGATGCTAGCCCTGGGAAAAAAAGAGACCCAGTACTTC.

This clonotype appeared many times. The V call is TRBV5-1, the J call TRBJ2-7; the match to TRBD2 covers 7 bases. CDR3 length equals 14 residues. Germline V CDR1 and CDR2: SGHRS, YFSETQ. V lost 4 bases and J lost 5; bases outside the gene matches: 9. The chain's CDR3 is CASSPSAGRNEQYF. CDR3 DNA sequence: TGCGCCAGCAGCCCCTCAGCGGGAAGAAACGAGCAGTACTTC.

A remark on this clonotype: A read error may account for a junction end that differs from germline. J is TRBJ2-1 and V is TRBV11-2, with 7 bases matching TRBD2. The V gene's germline CDR1 is SGHAT and CDR2 FQNNGV. The CDR3 sequence is 19 residues long. The CDR3 nucleotides are TGTGCCAGTAGCTTAGATGGGCGATTGAGCGGGACCCTTTACAATGAACAGTTCTTC. Its protein is CASSLDGRLSGTLYNEQFF.

The chain employs TRBV6-5 and TRBJ2-2, with D perhaps given as TRBD1 or TRBD2 (5 bases each). Germline CDR1 is MNHEY and CDR2 is SVGAGI. This CDR3 has 14 residues. V was pared by 2 bases and J by 8 bases, with 12 bases between. This CDR3 is CASSYGGLSGELFF. CDR3 nucleotide sequence: TGTGCCAGCAGTTACGGGGGTCTTTCAGGGGAGCTGTTTTTT.

By proportion, this clonotype is medium-sized (0.01 to 0.1%). The chain is built from TRBV6-2 or TRBV6-3 and TRBJ2-1; 12 nucleotides align to TRBD2. Germline assignment: CDR1 MNHEY and CDR2 SVGEGT. This CDR3 comprises 15 residues. Germline trimming cut 8 bases from V and 5 bases from J; bases unmatched to any gene: 7. The CDR3 region is CASFSWTSGNNEQFF. As DNA, the CDR3 is TGTGCCAGCTTCTCCTGGACTAGCGGGAACAATGAGCAGTTCTTC.

The chain recombines TRBV11-2 with TRBJ1-1; the match to TRBD1 covers 10 bases. The CDR3 is 14 residues long. Per germline, CDR1 SGHAT and CDR2 FQNNGV. With V trimmed by 6 bases and J by 4 bases, 5 bases remained unmatched. CDR3 nucleotide sequence: TGTGCCAGCAGGGAGGGACAGGGGAGCACTGAAGCTTTCTTT. It codes for CASREGQGSTEAFF.

As for this clonotype: Its ends do not fully match the called genes, so a read error is possible. The rearrangement joins TRBV5-4 to TRBJ2-5; no clear D. The germline CDR1 and CDR2 sequences are SGHNT and YYREEE (reference sequence). The CDR3 runs 12 residues. The CDR3 loop reads CARSFPSQTQYF. Written as DNA, the CDR3 is TGTGCCCGCAGCTTCCCGTCCCAGACCCAGTACTTC.

The chain has TRBV6-2 or TRBV6-3 and TRBJ2-2, with TRBD1 matching 9 bases. V trimming: 8 bases; J trimming: 9 bases; junction bases outside the gene matches: 13. Per the germline V gene, CDR1 is MNHEY and CDR2 is SVGEGT. This CDR3 contains 15 residues. The DNA for the CDR3 is TGTGCCAGCGAATCCGGGACAGGGCACATCTGGGAGCTGTTTTTT. Amino acid sequence: CASESGTGHIWELFF.

This clonotype was seen ten or more times. The V and J genes are TRBV29-1 and TRBJ1-2; maybe TRBD1 (5 bases). The CDR3 contains 11 residues. Per germline, CDR1 SQVTM and CDR2 ANQGSEA. Trimming removed 6 bases at V and 6 bases at J, with 11 bases between. CDR3 nucleotides: TGCAGCGTCGGGGCGGAGGATGGCTACACCTTC. It yields the protein CSVGAEDGYTF. The complete variable domain, with remaining parts taken from reference TRBV29-1 and TRBJ1-2, reads SAVISQKPSRDICQRGTSLTIQCQVDSQVTMMFWYRQQPGQSLTLIATANQGSEATYESGFVIDKFPISRPNLTFSTLTVSNMSPEDSSIYLCSVGAEDGYTFGSGTRLTVV.

Details on this clonotype: At one of its ends the junction is not consistent with the germline gene, which may arise from a read error. The V gene is TRBV4-2, the J gene TRBJ2-3; 9 nucleotides agree with TRBD2. Germline CDR1 LGHNA, CDR2 YNFKEQ. The length of the CDR3 is 18 residues. CDR3 region: CASSQEGPAGGSTDTQYF. The CDR3 DNA reads TGCGCCAGCAGCCAAGAAGGACCAGCGGGAGGTTCCACAGATACACAGTATTTT.